Listed here are 14 T cell receptor beta chains from one sample, sequenced in a study of blood T cell repertoires in COVID-19. The data were produced by immunoSEQ multiplex PCR, yet TCRdb's version contains in-frame clones alone and is incomplete. The sample consists of roughly 46,000 clones, approximately 85% of them appearing once. The source material was peripheral blood. These receptors all stem from a human donor in a cohort sampled during active COVID-19. The donor label of this sample is uncertain.

This sequence joins TRBV4-1 and TRBJ1-2; no reliable D call. Germline-derived CDR1 and CDR2 are MGHRA and YSYEKL. The CDR3 sequence is 15 residues long. Trimming removed 0 bases at V and 2 bases at J, with 10 bases between. The CDR3 DNA sequence: TGCGCCAGCAGCCAAGATCCATACGGGAACTATGGCTACACCTTC. It yields the protein CASSQDPYGNYGYTF.

The rearrangement links TRBV5-4 to TRBJ1-2; TRBD1 is a possible D gene (6 bases). This CDR3 region has 13 residues. The germline CDR1 and CDR2 sequences are SGHNT and YYREEE (reference sequence). Trimming removed 1 base from V and 4 bases from J, with 8 bases in between. This CDR3 reads CASSLNRVYGYTF. CDR3 sequence (DNA): TGTGCCAGCAGCTTGAACAGGGTCTATGGCTACACCTTC. The variable domain in full, with the rest retrieved from reference TRBV5-4 and TRBJ1-2, is ETGVTQSPTHLIKTRGQQVTLRCSSQSGHNTVSWYQQALGQGPQFIFQYYREEENGRGNFPPRFSGLQFPNYSSELNVNALELDDSALYLCASSLNRVYGYTFGSGTRLTVV.

This chain joins TRBV4-1 and TRBJ2-1; 9 positions agree with TRBD2. Germline lookup yields CDR1 MGHRA and CDR2 YSYEKL. CDR3 size: 16 residues. Trimming removed 5 bases from V and 9 bases from J; junction bases left unmatched: 14. CDR3 DNA sequence: TGCGCCAGCAGCTTCGGGACTAGCCGTTTGGGGGCTGAGCAGTTCTTC. It specifies CASSFGTSRLGAEQFF.

J is TRBJ1-1 and V is TRBV7-6, with TRBD1 matching over 9 bases. The CDR3 length is 16 residues. V trimming: 5 bases; J trimming: 1 base; junction bases outside the gene matches: 8. Per the germline V gene, CDR1 is SGHVS and CDR2 is FNYEAQ. The CDR3 DNA reads as TGTGCCAGCAGCCTAGAACAGGGGGCCGGGAACACTGAAGCTTTCTTT. It translates to CASSLEQGAGNTEAFF.

This sequence joins TRBV2 and TRBJ1-1, with TRBD1 as a possible D gene (6 bases). With 6 bases removed from V and 1 base from J, the gap between germline ends came to 12 bases. The CDR3 covers 14 residues. Per germline, CDR1 SNHLY and CDR2 FYNNEI. CDR3 amino acids: CASSVDRTNTEAFF. CDR3 coding DNA: TGTGCCAGCAGCGTTGACAGGACGAACACTGAAGCTTTCTTT.

The V call is TRBV6-6, the J call TRBJ2-7; perhaps TRBD1 as D (6 bases). V was cut by 4 bases and J by 3 bases, with 19 bases left in between. The germline gives CDR1 MNHNY, CDR2 SVGAGI (reference sequence). The CDR3 is 16 residues long. The CDR3 reads CASSSAGQLGRYEQYF. The DNA for the CDR3 is TGTGCCAGCAGTTCCGCCGGACAGTTAGGGCGCTACGAGCAGTACTTC.

The table lists this clone with a few counts. The chain recombines TRBV28 with TRBJ1-6; D is uncertain. V lost 6 bases and J lost 10, with 10 bases in between. Germline V lookup: CDR1 MDHEN, CDR2 SYDVKM. The CDR3 totals 12 residues. The CDR3 DNA follows: TGTGCCAGCAGAACAGCTGGATCACCCCTCCACTTT. This translates into CASRTAGSPLHF.

The chain has TRBV11-2 and TRBJ2-5; no definite D call. This CDR3 contains 17 residues. Germline lookup yields CDR1 SGHAT and CDR2 FQNNGV. V was clipped by 0 bases and J by 0 bases, with 14 bases between them. Written as DNA, the CDR3 is TGTGCCAGCAGCTTAGATCTCCTGAGATCGGACCAAGAGACCCAGTACTTC. This sequence encodes CASSLDLLRSDQETQYF.

The chain carries TRBV5-1 and TRBJ2-7; no reliable D call. Germline V gene sequence: CDR1 SGHRS, CDR2 YFSETQ. This CDR3 is 13 amino acids long. Trimming stripped 1 base from V and 3 bases from J, with 8 bases between. CDR3 nucleotide sequence: TGCGCCAGCAGCTTGAGTCAGTACTACGAGCAGTACTTC. Translating gives CASSLSQYYEQYF. The variable domain in full, completed from reference TRBV5-1 and TRBJ2-7, reads KAGVTQTPRYLIKTRGQQVTLSCSPISGHRSVSWYQQTPGQGLQFLFEYFSETQRNKGNFPGRFSGRQFSNSRSEMNVSTLELGDSALYLCASSLSQYYEQYFGPGTRLTVT.

This clone was seen only once. The chain employs TRBV12-3 or TRBV12-4 and TRBJ2-5; D gene uncertain. The CDR3 covers 13 residues. V was trimmed by 3 bases and J by 1 base, leaving 6 bases between them. The CDR3 loop reads CASSFLLQETQYF. CDR3 sequence (DNA): TGTGCCAGCAGTTTCCTACTCCAAGAGACCCAGTACTTC.

V gene TRBV24-1 combines with J gene TRBJ2-2, with 8 bases identical to TRBD1. Per germline, CDR1 KGHDR and CDR2 SFDVKD. V trimming: 4 bases; J trimming: 4 bases; junction bases outside the gene matches: 1. CDR3 length: 14 amino acids. The CDR3 loop reads CATSETGVTGELFF. In DNA, the CDR3 is TGTGCCACCAGTGAGACAGGGGTCACCGGGGAGCTGTTTTTT.

The V gene is TRBV15, the J gene TRBJ1-5; D is uncertain. Germline V CDR1 and CDR2: LNHNV, YYDKDF (reference sequence). The CDR3 has 14 residues. V dropped 3 bases and J dropped 9 bases, with 15 bases sitting between them. For the CDR3, the DNA is TGTGCCACCAGCAGCGAGAGAGGCCAAATGCCCCAGCATTTT. Translation: CATSSERGQMPQHF.

This clone appeared a few times. V is TRBV3-1 (or the pseudogene TRBV3-2) and J is TRBJ1-5; 9 positions agree with TRBD1. There are 14 residues in the CDR3. Trimming removed 5 bases from V and 6 bases from J; junction bases left unmatched: 5. The germline gives CDR1 LGHDT, CDR2 YNNKEL (reference sequence). CDR3 residues: CASSGDRAGQPQHF. Here the CDR3 DNA reads TGTGCCAGCAGCGGGGACAGGGCTGGTCAGCCCCAGCATTTT.

CDR3 in amino acids: CASSNPGQARPDRNTEAFF. The CDR3 nucleotides are TGTGCCAGCTCGAACCCTGGACAGGCTCGACCAGATAGGAACACTGAAGCTTTCTTT. The chain joins TRBV9 to TRBJ1-1; 7 positions agree with TRBD1. CDR3 length equals 19 residues. Per the germline V gene, CDR1 is SGDLS and CDR2 is YYNGEE. J gave up 1 base and V 7 bases, and 22 bases lay outside the gene matches.